This TCR beta chain appears in the sequencing data of a study of blood T cell repertoires in COVID-19. Data came from immunoSEQ multiplex PCR; TCRdb stores just in-frame clones and leaves some out. The data contain over 300,000 clones, roughly 90% of them singletons. CDR1 is SGHNT and CDR2 is YENEEA in the germline V gene. There are 16 residues in the CDR3. The J segment lost 3 bases and the V segment lost 0 bases, leaving 5 bases of the junction unmatched. Sequences were obtained from PBMCs or T cells enriched from blood (not recorded which). The chain couples TRBV11-3 to TRBJ2-1; 7 bases align to TRBD2. The sequence was collected from a woman aged 25 to 39 with acute COVID-19. This CDR3 reads CASSLEGGTGYNEQFF. CDR3 nucleotides: TGTGCCAGCAGCTTAGAGGGGGGGACTGGCTACAATGAGCAGTTCTTC.